The T cell receptor beta chain under discussion was sequenced for a study of cytomegalovirus exposure and HLA in healthy donors. Assay used: immunoSEQ multiplex PCR; TCRdb lists only in-frame clones, some missing. There are 200,000 to 250,000 clones in the sample; roughly 83% occur only once, and 5.5% to 6.5% lies in the top ten. CDR3 size: 14 residues. The V end was cut by 7 bases, the J end by 2 bases, with 15 bases between. Germline V lookup: CDR1 MNHNS, CDR2 SASEGT. The table lists this clone with a count of one. Its antigen is unknown. General study results and limits: The study designated fewer than 200 TCR beta chains cytomegalovirus-associated. In vitro confirmation showed a few CMV-associated chains to be CMV antigen specific. Rare sequences made up most TCRs, while some public TCRs were found in many donors. A subsequent analysis found that TCR clusters from the first cohort also tended to co-occur in the 120 validation repertoires, with about 94% of cluster scores above 0.

The chain couples TRBV6-1 to TRBJ2-7; D could derive from TRBD1 or TRBD2 (5 bases each). Source material: PBMCs. The sequence was collected from a woman aged 18-29 years in good health and CMV-seronegative. The CDR3 DNA reads TGTGCCAGCACTGACAGAGGGATAACCTACGAGCAGTACTTC. It translates to CASTDRGITYEQYF.